This entry is about one T cell receptor (beta chain). The sample belongs to a study of radiotherapy plus CTLA-4 blockade in lung cancer. The germline V gene encodes CDR1 GTSNPN and CDR2 SVGIG (reference sequence). CDR3 length: 14 residues. Trimming pared 5 bases from V and 6 bases from J, leaving 16 bases between. This table comes from immunoSEQ multiplex PCR, and its TCRdb copy is limited to in-frame clones, with some not included. The table lists tens of thousands of clones, 65% to 85% of them singletons. The input for sequencing was peripheral blood, taken from a patient treated with radiotherapy plus ipilimumab. This rearrangement joins TRBV30 to TRBJ1-4; D possibly corresponds to TRBD1 (5 bases). The TCR originated in a human donor with non-small cell lung cancer whose response to radiotherapy plus ipilimumab could not be evaluated. The CDR3 nucleotides are TGTGCCTGGGGTATGAACTGGGGCCATGAAAAACTGTTTTTT. It translates to CAWGMNWGHEKLFF.